Described below is a single T cell receptor beta chain sequence and its context. The junction differs from germline at one of its ends, possibly a read error. TCRdb reprocessed the reads with MiXCR, giving one entry per CDR3 protein. The sample lists about 740,000 distinct CDR3 sequences, roughly 36% seen once, with around 2.8% in the top ten. The sample belongs to a study of T cell repertoires in cytomegalovirus infection. The sequence derives from a human donor in good health (CMV status not recorded). Some clones in this sample may be carry-over from other donors' samples. The sequencing input was PBMCs.

The CDR3 DNA sequence: TGTTCCAGCAGCTTAGCGTCCGGGGGTGGCTACACCTTC. This sequence encodes CSSSLASGGGYTF. J is TRBJ1-2 and V is TRBV7-3, with D maybe TRBD1 (5 bases). The CDR3 has 13 residues. Germline V gene data show CDR1 as SGHTA and CDR2 as FQGTGA. Complete variable domain (other parts from reference TRBV7-3 and TRBJ1-2): GAGVSQTPSNKVTEKGKYVELRCDPISGHTALYWYRQSLGQGPEFLIYFQGTGAADDSGLPNDRFFAVRPEGSVSTLKIQRTERGDSAVYLCSSSLASGGGYTFGSGTRLTVV.